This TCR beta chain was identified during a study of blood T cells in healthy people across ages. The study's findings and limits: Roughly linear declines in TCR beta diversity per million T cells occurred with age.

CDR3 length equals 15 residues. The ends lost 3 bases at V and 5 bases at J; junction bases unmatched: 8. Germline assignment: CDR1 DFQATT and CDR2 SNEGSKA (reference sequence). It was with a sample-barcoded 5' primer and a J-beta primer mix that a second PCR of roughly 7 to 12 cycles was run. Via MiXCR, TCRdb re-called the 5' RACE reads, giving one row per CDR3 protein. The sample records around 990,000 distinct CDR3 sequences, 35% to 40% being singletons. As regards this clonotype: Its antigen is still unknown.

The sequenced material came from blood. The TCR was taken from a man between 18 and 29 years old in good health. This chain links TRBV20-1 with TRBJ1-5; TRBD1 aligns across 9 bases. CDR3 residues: CSASRTGELDQPQHF. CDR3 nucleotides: TGCAGTGCTAGCAGGACAGGGGAATTGGATCAGCCCCAGCATTTT.